The 6 T cell receptor beta chains below come from one sample, sequenced in a study of shared clonotypes between healthy human individuals. The method was immunoSEQ multiplex PCR; TCRdb's version includes in-frame clones alone and lacks a portion of them. The sample contains about 610,000 clones, roughly 96% of which appear only once. Terminally differentiated effector memory CD45RA+ cells were left out of the naive CD8 fraction, which was CD45RO-negative and positively selected for CCR7. The sequenced material came from naive CD8+ T cells sorted from blood. These receptors originate from a woman aged 25 to 45 in good health.

This chain links TRBV7-9 with TRBJ1-1; D gene ambiguous. The CDR3 has 13 amino acids. CDR1 and CDR2 from the germline V gene are SEHNR and FQNEAQ (reference sequence). The germline V and J ends were trimmed by 5 bases and 2 bases, with 9 bases remaining between them. The CDR3 reads CASSQYDNTEAFF. The CDR3 DNA reads TGTGCCAGCAGCCAATACGACAACACTGAAGCTTTCTTT.

As DNA, the CDR3 is TGCAGCGTTCTCCGCACTAGCGGGAGTGACGAGCAGTACTTC. Its translation is CSVLRTSGSDEQYF. The chain couples TRBV29-1 to TRBJ2-7, with 11 nucleotides matching TRBD2. Germline values: CDR1 SQVTM, CDR2 ANQGSEA. The CDR3 runs 14 residues. J was trimmed by 5 bases and V by 5 bases; bases with no gene match: 8.

V is TRBV6-5 and J is TRBJ1-5; D not resolved. This CDR3 has 14 residues. V dropped 4 bases and J dropped 2 bases, with 9 bases sitting between them. The germline V gene has CDR1 MNHEY and CDR2 SVGAGI. CDR3 bases: TGTGCCAGCAGTTTCAGTGAAGGCAATCAGCCCCAGCATTTT. This gives the protein CASSFSEGNQPQHF.

V gene TRBV29-1 combines with J gene TRBJ2-1; 7 bases map to TRBD1. The V gene's germline CDR1 is SQVTM and CDR2 ANQGSEA. The CDR3 is made up of 18 amino acids. Trimming removed 1 base from V and 3 bases from J; junction bases left unmatched: 15. The CDR3 reads CSVEGLEGGVTRYNEQFF. As DNA, the CDR3 is TGCAGCGTTGAAGGGCTCGAAGGGGGCGTGACTCGCTACAATGAGCAGTTCTTC.

This chain links TRBV27 with TRBJ2-7; 10 nucleotides agree with TRBD2. This CDR3 contains 15 residues. The V segment lost 2 bases and the J segment 4 bases; nucleotides outside the gene matches: 5. Germline V lookup: CDR1 MNHEY, CDR2 SMNVEV (reference sequence). The CDR3 loop reads CASSLGAGGVYEQYF. The CDR3 DNA reads TGTGCCAGCAGTTTAGGAGCGGGAGGGGTATACGAGCAGTACTTC.

This chain's CDR3 is CASSAPGQGYYEQYF. CDR3 in DNA: TGTGCCAGCAGCGCTCCGGGACAGGGCTACTACGAGCAGTACTTC. V usage is TRBV5-6 and J usage is TRBJ2-7; 9 bases are a match to TRBD1. Germline trimming cut 4 bases from V and 3 bases from J; bases unmatched to any gene: 8. Germline V lookup: CDR1 SGHDT, CDR2 YYEEEE. The CDR3 has 15 amino acids.